This T cell receptor (beta chain) comes out of a study of CD8 T cells in Susac syndrome. Study-level results: The peak of CD8+ clonal expansion in Susac was seen in TEMRA cells and active patients.

Random hexamers primed reverse transcription of about 0.5 to 1 ug RNA. Across 54 Vbeta and 13 Jbeta, TCR beta CDR3 was amplified with immunoSEQ multiplex PCR. A single record per CDR3 protein comes from TCRdb applying MiXCR to the immunoSEQ multiplex PCR reads. The repertoire holds about 80,000 distinct CDR3 sequences, 94% seen once, with about 0.94% in the top ten. Points on this clonotype: Its target is unknown.

Per the germline V gene, CDR1 is DFQATT and CDR2 is SNEGSKA (reference sequence). The CDR3 runs 14 residues. The ends were cut back, 2 bases at V and 1 base at J, with 11 bases in the middle. Sequencing was performed on CD8+ T cells from PBMCs. This TCR derives from a human donor with Susac syndrome. V and J are TRBV20-1 and TRBJ1-1; perhaps TRBD1 as D (6 bases). CDR3 amino acids: CSARIQGENTEAFF. The CDR3 nucleotides read TGCAGTGCTAGAATACAGGGAGAGAACACTGAAGCTTTCTTT.